A selection of T cell receptor beta chains follows, all from one sample in a study of blood T cell repertoires in COVID-19. Only in-frame clones appear in the TCRdb table, and some are missing; sequencing was by immunoSEQ multiplex PCR. The sample lists around 23,000 clones, more than 75% occurring once. The sample taken for sequencing was peripheral blood. The receptors were gathered from a man in his fifties with active COVID-19. CDR3s include the opening cysteine and the closing phenylalanine or tryptophan. D genes are given only for firm matches. Size is omitted from some rows. Given values are once, few, many or a class for expanded clones.

size: -
V: TRBV19
D: -
J: TRBJ2-1
CDR3: CASSISLGSSYNEQFF
DNA: TGTGCCAGTAGTATCTCACTAGGGAGCTCCTACAATGAGCAGTTCTTC

size: -
V: TRBV7-3
D: -
J: TRBJ1-1
CDR3: CASLKLIQAKAEAFF
DNA: TGTGCCAGCCTAAAACTTATACAGGCTAAGGCTGAAGCTTTCTTT

size: -
V: TRBV7-2
D: TRBD2
J: TRBJ2-1
CDR3: CASSLGTGGGLNEQFF
DNA: TGTGCCAGCAGCCTGGGGACGGGCGGGGGTCTAAATGAGCAGTTCTTC

size: once
V: TRBV19
D: -
J: TRBJ2-2
CDR3: CASSRGLDTGELFF
DNA: TGTGCCAGTAGTCGGGGATTAGACACCGGGGAGCTGTTTTTT

size: -
V: TRBV5-4
D: -
J: TRBJ2-3
CDR3: CASSGGTSPNTQYF
DNA: TGTGCCAGCAGCGGAGGGACTTCCCCAAATACGCAGTATTTT

size: -
V: TRBV5-1
D: -
J: TRBJ1-6
CDR3: CASSLPGGNSPLHF
DNA: TGCGCCAGCAGCTTGCCCGGGGGGAATTCACCCCTCCACTTT

size: -
V: TRBV10-3
D: -
J: TRBJ2-3
CDR3: CAIRGDSLPRNTQYF
DNA: TGTGCCATCAGAGGAGACTCCCTCCCCAGAAATACGCAGTATTTT

size: few
V: TRBV2
D: TRBD1
J: TRBJ2-7
CDR3: CASRTGGRLLSEQYF
DNA: TGTGCCAGCAGGACAGGGGGACGGCTCCTTTCCGAGCAGTACTTC

size: -
V: TRBV9
D: TRBD2
J: TRBJ2-3
CDR3: CASSPFLPGLAGVTQYF
DNA: TGTGCCAGCAGCCCTTTTCTTCCGGGACTAGCGGGGGTTACGCAGTATTTT

size: -
V: TRBV4-3
D: -
J: TRBJ1-5
CDR3: CASSQDPYSNQPQHF
DNA: TGCGCCAGCAGCCAAGATCCGTATAGCAATCAGCCCCAGCATTTT

size: -
V: TRBV27
D: -
J: TRBJ1-2
CDR3: CASSSPGKHYGYTF
DNA: TGTGCCAGCAGTTCCCCAGGGAAGCACTATGGCTACACCTTC

size: -
V: TRBV30
D: -
J: TRBJ1-5
CDR3: CAWSFSQSNQPQHF
DNA: TGTGCCTGGAGTTTTAGCCAGAGCAATCAGCCCCAGCATTTT

size: -
V: TRBV19
D: -
J: TRBJ1-3
CDR3: CAKPGEGNTIYF
DNA: TGTGCCAAGCCAGGGGAAGGAAACACCATATATTTT

size: -
V: TRBV7-2
D: TRBD2
J: TRBJ2-1
CDR3: CASRSTSGGANEQFF
DNA: TGTGCCAGCAGGTCTACTAGCGGGGGGGCCAATGAGCAGTTCTTC

size: -
V: TRBV12-5
D: -
J: TRBJ2-7
CDR3: CASGFGLSREQYF
DNA: TGTGCTAGTGGTTTCGGTCTTTCGCGCGAGCAGTACTTC

size: -
V: TRBV5-1
D: -
J: TRBJ1-5
CDR3: CASSLEGASNQPQHF
DNA: TGCGCCAGCAGCTTGGAGGGAGCGAGCAATCAGCCCCAGCATTTT

size: -
V: TRBV7-2
D: -
J: TRBJ1-1
CDR3: CASSLQFGNTEAFF
DNA: TGTGCCAGCAGCTTGCAATTCGGGAACACTGAAGCTTTCTTT

size: -
V: TRBV5-1
D: -
J: TRBJ1-5
CDR3: CASSLDGQNSNQPQHF
DNA: TGCGCCAGCAGCCTGGACGGACAGAATAGCAATCAGCCCCAGCATTTT

size: -
V: TRBV7-9
D: -
J: TRBJ2-1
CDR3: CASNPSGGGPHNEQFF
DNA: TGTGCCAGCAACCCATCCGGTGGGGGCCCTCATAATGAGCAGTTCTTC

size: -
V: TRBV19
D: -
J: TRBJ1-2
CDR3: CASSIVSQGIRGYTF
DNA: TGTGCCAGTAGTATAGTTTCCCAGGGGATCCGTGGCTACACCTTC

size: -
V: TRBV2
D: -
J: TRBJ2-7
CDR3: CASRENRDTYYEQYF
DNA: TGTGCCAGCAGGGAGAACCGGGACACCTACTACGAGCAGTACTTC

size: -
V: TRBV19
D: TRBD1
J: TRBJ2-7
CDR3: CASSKQGSGSSYEQYF
DNA: TGTGCCAGTAGTAAACAGGGGTCAGGGAGCTCCTACGAGCAGTACTTC

size: few
V: TRBV28
D: -
J: TRBJ2-7
CDR3: CASALTPTYEQYF
DNA: TGTGCCAGCGCATTGACACCCACCTACGAGCAGTACTTC

size: once
V: TRBV5-6
D: TRBD1
J: TRBJ2-7
CDR3: CASSYPGQGLDEQYF
DNA: TGTGCCAGCAGCTACCCGGGACAGGGTTTAGACGAGCAGTACTTC

size: -
V: TRBV2
D: -
J: TRBJ1-3
CDR3: CASITGRPGNTIYF
DNA: TGTGCCAGCATAACAGGGCGCCCTGGAAACACCATATATTTT

size: -
V: TRBV7-2
D: -
J: TRBJ1-1
CDR3: CASSRYYEAFF
DNA: TGTGCCAGCAGCCGGTATTATGAAGCTTTCTTT

size: -
V: TRBV7-2
D: -
J: TRBJ1-1
CDR3: CASSLDSRPEAFF
DNA: TGTGCCAGCAGCTTAGACAGCCGCCCTGAAGCTTTCTTT

size: once
V: TRBV19
D: -
J: TRBJ1-1
CDR3: CASRTVAAGTEAFF
DNA: TGTGCCAGTAGAACAGTAGCAGCGGGCACTGAAGCTTTCTTT

size: -
V: TRBV24-1
D: TRBD1
J: TRBJ2-7
CDR3: CATEGQGSYEQYF
DNA: TGTGCCACCGAGGGACAGGGGTCCTACGAGCAGTACTTC

size: -
V: TRBV20-1
D: -
J: TRBJ1-5
CDR3: CSASAPHRGQINQPQHF
DNA: TGCAGTGCTAGTGCCCCCCATCGGGGTCAAATTAATCAGCCCCAGCATTTT

size: -
V: TRBV5-1
D: TRBD2
J: TRBJ2-7
CDR3: CARSTSGGGLF
DNA: TGCGCCAGATCCACTAGCGGAGGGGGACTTTTC

size: -
V: TRBV29-1
D: -
J: TRBJ2-1
CDR3: CSALPNVNEQFF
DNA: TGCAGCGCCCTGCCTAACGTCAATGAGCAGTTCTTC

size: -
V: TRBV2
D: TRBD1
J: TRBJ2-1
CDR3: CATQGDSGPHNEQFF
DNA: TGTGCCACCCAGGGGGACAGCGGACCTCACAATGAGCAGTTCTTC

size: -
V: TRBV10-2
D: TRBD2
J: TRBJ2-1
CDR3: CASSEPGLAFYNEQFF
DNA: TGCGCCAGCAGTGAGCCGGGACTAGCGTTTTACAATGAGCAGTTCTTC

size: -
V: TRBV29-1
D: -
J: TRBJ2-2
CDR3: CSVGDRLNTGELFF
DNA: TGCAGCGTTGGTGACAGGCTAAACACCGGGGAGCTGTTTTTT

size: -
V: TRBV5-4
D: TRBD2
J: TRBJ2-7
CDR3: CASSLIGTSPYEQYF
DNA: TGTGCCAGCAGCCTTATTGGGACTAGCCCCTACGAGCAGTACTTC

size: -
V: TRBV3-1/TRBV3-2
D: -
J: TRBJ2-2
CDR3: CASSRLRNTGELFF
DNA: TGTGCCAGCAGCCGTCTTCGGAACACCGGGGAGCTGTTTTTT

size: -
V: TRBV5-1
D: TRBD2
J: TRBJ2-7
CDR3: CASSLIPTSGGGLNEQYF
DNA: TGCGCCAGCAGCTTGATCCCGACTAGCGGGGGGGGCCTCAATGAGCAGTACTTC

size: -
V: TRBV6-4
D: -
J: TRBJ2-1
CDR3: CASSGETGGANEQFF
DNA: TGTGCCAGCAGTGGGGAAACGGGGGGCGCCAATGAGCAGTTCTTC

size: -
V: TRBV29-1
D: TRBD2
J: TRBJ2-4
CDR3: CSGQGLVWSTKNIQYF
DNA: TGCAGCGGCCAAGGACTAGTTTGGAGTACCAAAAACATTCAGTACTTC

size: -
V: TRBV5-6
D: -
J: TRBJ1-2
CDR3: CASSRAGPYGYTF
DNA: TGTGCCAGCAGCCGAGCAGGGCCCTATGGCTACACCTTC

size: -
V: TRBV5-1
D: -
J: TRBJ2-4
CDR3: CASGPGVQNIQYF
DNA: TGCGCCAGCGGGCCCGGGGTACAAAACATTCAGTACTTC

size: -
V: TRBV7-6
D: -
J: TRBJ2-1
CDR3: CASSLSPIWRVERNEQFF
DNA: TGTGCCAGCAGCTTATCGCCGATTTGGCGGGTGGAGCGAAATGAGCAGTTCTTC

size: once
V: TRBV27
D: -
J: TRBJ2-2
CDR3: CASSLQSAGKGELFF
DNA: TGTGCCAGCAGTTTACAGTCGGCAGGGAAAGGGGAGCTGTTTTTT

size: -
V: TRBV7-2
D: -
J: TRBJ1-5
CDR3: CASSPFGGSSNQPQHF
DNA: TGTGCCAGCAGCCCCTTCGGGGGGTCTAGCAATCAGCCCCAGCATTTT

size: -
V: TRBV29-1
D: -
J: TRBJ1-1
CDR3: CSGVFGVNTEAFF
DNA: TGCAGCGGCGTGTTCGGGGTGAACACTGAAGCTTTCTTT

size: -
V: TRBV7-2
D: TRBD1
J: TRBJ1-5
CDR3: CASSSTGTGQKQHF
DNA: TGTGCCAGCAGCTCCACCGGGACAGGACAGAAACAGCATTTT

size: -
V: TRBV5-1
D: TRBD1
J: TRBJ2-3
CDR3: CASSLQGADTQYF
DNA: TGCGCCAGCAGTTTACAGGGGGCAGATACGCAGTATTTT

size: -
V: TRBV9
D: -
J: TRBJ1-3
CDR3: CASSVQGGNTIYF
DNA: TGTGCCAGCAGCGTCCAGGGTGGAAACACCATATATTTT

size: -
V: TRBV27
D: TRBD1
J: TRBJ2-2
CDR3: CASSLTTGVTGELFF
DNA: TGTGCCAGCAGTCTAACAACAGGGGTTACCGGGGAGCTGTTTTTT

size: -
V: TRBV2
D: -
J: TRBJ1-5
CDR3: CASSILQFNQPQHF
DNA: TGTGCCAGCAGTATTCTCCAGTTCAATCAGCCCCAGCATTTT

size: -
V: TRBV6-6
D: -
J: TRBJ2-7
CDR3: CAIRDFTYEQYF
DNA: TGTGCCATAAGGGACTTTACCTACGAGCAGTACTTC

size: -
V: TRBV29-1
D: -
J: TRBJ2-7
CDR3: CSVQGSYEQYF
DNA: TGCAGCGTTCAGGGCTCCTACGAGCAGTACTTC

size: -
V: TRBV4-3
D: -
J: TRBJ1-2
CDR3: CASSQTAGPGYGYTF
DNA: TGCGCCAGCAGCCAAACGGCGGGACCTGGCTATGGCTACACCTTC

size: -
V: TRBV5-4
D: TRBD1
J: TRBJ1-2
CDR3: CASSRQGGDYGYTF
DNA: TGTGCCAGCAGCCGACAGGGTGGGGACTATGGCTACACCTTC

size: -
V: TRBV11-3
D: -
J: TRBJ2-1
CDR3: CASSPSRGPWNEQFF
DNA: TGTGCCAGCAGCCCATCCCGAGGGCCTTGGAATGAGCAGTTCTTC

size: -
V: TRBV9
D: TRBD2
J: TRBJ2-2
CDR3: CASSASGANTGELFF
DNA: TGTGCCAGCAGCGCTAGCGGAGCGAACACCGGGGAGCTGTTTTTT

size: -
V: TRBV7-2
D: -
J: TRBJ2-3
CDR3: CASSSVTKPTHTQYF
DNA: TGTGCCAGCAGCTCGGTGACTAAACCCACCCATACGCAGTATTTT

size: -
V: TRBV7-2
D: -
J: TRBJ2-1
CDR3: CASSLLSSYNEQFF
DNA: TGTGCCAGCAGCTTACTCAGCTCCTACAATGAGCAGTTCTTC